This T cell receptor beta chain originates from a study of early T cells in non-severe SARS-CoV-2 infection. Study details: Unpaired chains resulted from sequencing bulk RNA of unsorted whole blood. Broader study findings: VDJdb-based annotation leaned toward anti-spike CD8 responses and missed private and CD4 specificities.

The germline V gene encodes CDR1 DFQATT and CDR2 SNEGSKA (reference sequence). The CDR3 totals 15 residues. The V end lost 1 base, the J end lost 1 base, and 13 bases lay between the germline ends. Individual cDNA molecules were tagged with unique molecular identifiers. TCRdb itself ran the 5' RACE reads through MiXCR, one entry per CDR3 protein. The table records tens of thousands of distinct CDR3 sequences, roughly 12% of them present only once. This clonotype was seen ten or more times. The antigen is undetermined. This sequence originates from an adult who was a healthcare worker with PCR-confirmed SARS-CoV-2 infection or an uninfected control (not recorded which). Sequencing was done on a sample of whole blood. J is TRBJ1-2 and V is TRBV20-1, with a tentative D call TRBD1 (5 bases). For the CDR3, the DNA is TGCAGTGCTAGAGGTTTGGACACGGTTAACTATGGCTACACCTTC. Translation: CSARGLDTVNYGYTF.